This T cell receptor (beta chain) was recorded in a study of CD8+CD57+ T cells in acquired aplastic anemia. Turning to the study itself: Quantities of DNA derived from sorted CD4+ and CD8+ cells averaged around 3 ug.

Concerning this clonotype itself: The junction shows a germline mismatch at one end, possibly a read error.

Both TCR beta VDJ combination and CDR3 sequence profiling were carried out. Genomic DNA was the template for this profiling. TCRdb called the reads again in MiXCR, with one record for every CDR3 protein. There are 400,000 to 450,000 distinct CDR3 sequences in the sample; around 68% occur only once, and more than 3.5% lies in the top ten. Germline CDR1 and CDR2: SNHLY and FYNNEI. CDR3 length equals 14 residues. This receptor was taken from a human donor in good health, serving as a control. The genes are TRBV2 and TRBJ2-5; TRBD2 aligns across 8 bases. The sample taken for sequencing was sorted CD4+, CD8+, or CD8+CD57+ T cells (not recorded which) from PBMCs. The CDR3 sequence is CASRNGGATDKQFF. The CDR3 DNA reads as TGTGCCAGCAGAAACGGGGGGGCCACAGATAAGCAGTTCTTT.